This T cell receptor beta chain was obtained from a study of T cells expressing NK-cell markers. Study information: Seven of the eight sequenced donors were classified as HCMV-seropositive, and one was classified as seronegative. Study-wide points: The study did not resolve the HCMV specificity of expanded NKG2C+ T cell clones. One observes that, in several donors, these clonotypes were also the leading ones within the CD3+CD56-NKG2C+ fraction.

Using the 5' RACE reads, TCRdb records one entry per CDR3 protein without DNA. In all, the sample yields some 600,000 distinct CDR3 sequences. Notes on this clonotype: The antigen remains undetermined.

CDR1 is DFQATT, CDR2 SNEGSKA, per germline (reference sequence). The CDR3 is 14 residues long. Input material: blood T cells: a sorted CD56 or NKG2C T cell subset, CD4+ or CD8+ T cells, or bulk PBMC T cells (not recorded which). The rearrangement joins TRBV20-1 to TRBJ2-1. The receptor comes from a man between 18 and 29 years old in good health. The CDR3 sequence is CSAYLNSPYNEQFF.